This T cell receptor (beta chain) was obtained from a study of blood T cell repertoires in COVID-19. Each participant's cohort was designated according to participant-reported clinical history. The assay was immunoSEQ multiplex PCR, and TCRdb's table has in-frame clones only and misses some. The sample shows around 250,000 clones, approximately 85% of them seen only once. The CDR3 runs to 16 residues. In germline, CDR1 is SGHNT, CDR2 YYREEE (reference sequence). With 7 bases clipped from V and 10 bases from J, the junction kept 19 bases outside the gene matches. This chain uses TRBV5-4 with TRBJ2-1; TRBD2 aligns across 8 bases. Sequenced: PBMCs or T cells enriched from blood (not recorded which). The clonotype was recovered from a woman aged 50 to 60 who had recovered from COVID-19. CDR3 region: CASGEAGAPSYREQFF. DNA of the CDR3: TGTGCCAGCGGGGAAGCGGGGGCTCCTAGCTACAGGGAGCAGTTCTTC.